These T cell receptor beta chains were read from a single sample in a study of CD8+CD57+ T cells in acquired aplastic anemia. MiXCR was run by TCRdb on the reads, yielding one entry per CDR3 protein. Seen here are 35,000 to 45,000 distinct CDR3 sequences, about two thirds observed once, and the top ten hold 20% to 25%. Sequencing was carried out using sorted CD4+, CD8+, or CD8+CD57+ T cells (not recorded which) from PBMCs. All receptors come from a human donor in good health, serving as a control. The CDR3 runs from the conserved cysteine through the conserved F or W. A D gene is named only where the DNA matches it firmly. Some rows have no size entry. The others give once, few or many, or a class for an expanded clone.

V gene,D gene,clone size,J gene,CDR3 length,CDR3 protein,CDR3 DNA
TRBV10-3,TRBD1,few,TRBJ1-2,13,CAISSAGQGGYTF,TGTGCCATCAGCTCTGCCGGACAGGGGGGCTACACCTTC
TRBV24-1,TRBD1,NA,TRBJ1-2,18,CATSDLEFNRGRNYGYTF,TGTGCCACCAGTGATTTGGAATTTAACAGGGGACGGAACTATGGCTACACCTTC
TRBV7-9,NA,NA,TRBJ2-5,13,CASSLRLQETQYF,TGCGCCAGCAGCTTGCGACTACAAGAGACCCAGTACTTC
TRBV25-1,TRBD2,NA,TRBJ2-7,13,CASSLAGDYEQYF,TGTGCCAGCAGCCTCGCGGGGGATTACGAGCAGTACTTC
TRBV2,TRBD2,NA,TRBJ2-7,13,CASGGLLTYEQYF,TGTGCCAGCGGGGGACTATTAACCTACGAGCAGTACTTC
TRBV5-6,NA,many,TRBJ2-4,17,CASSSPDRGLGRNIQYF,TGTGCCAGCAGCTCCCCCGACAGGGGACTAGGGAGAAACATTCAGTACTTC
TRBV3-1,TRBD1,many,TRBJ1-2,15,CASSPRDSTNYGYTF,TGTGCCAGCAGCCCCCGGGACAGCACAAACTATGGCTACACCTTC
TRBV29-1,TRBD2,NA,TRBJ2-1,14,CSVSGGGTYNEQFF,TGCAGCGTTTCTGGCGGGGGGACCTACAATGAGCAGTTCTTC
TRBV12-3/TRBV12-4,TRBD2,NA,TRBJ2-1,13,CASSLGGRGEQFF,TGTGCCAGCAGTTTAGGCGGGAGGGGTGAGCAGTTCTTC
TRBV2,TRBD1,once,TRBJ2-1,12,CASTTGPNEQFF,TGTGCCAGCACGACAGGGCCTAATGAGCAGTTCTTC
TRBV15,NA,NA,TRBJ2-5,15,CATSDNGQLQETQYF,TGTGCCACCAGTGATAACGGACAACTACAAGAGACCCAGTACTTC
TRBV20-1,TRBD2,medium-sized,TRBJ2-5,17,CSARGTSGGSYQETQYF,TGCAGTGCTAGAGGAACTAGCGGGGGTTCGTACCAAGAGACCCAGTACTTC
TRBV25-1,NA,NA,TRBJ2-1,14,CASSSPGDYNEQLF,TGTGCCAGCAGTAGCCCGGGCGACTACAATGAGCAGCTCTTC
TRBV7-9,NA,NA,TRBJ1-3,14,CASTSDMSGNTIYF,TGTGCCAGCACTTCGGACATGTCTGGAAACACCATATATTTT
TRBV7-2,TRBD2,NA,TRBJ2-7,16,CASSLAVSGGSYEQYF,TGTGCCAGCAGCTTAGCGGTTAGCGGGGGTTCCTACGAGCAGTACTTC
TRBV24-1,TRBD1,medium-sized,TRBJ2-1,13,CATRDRGGNEQFF,TGTGCCACAAGGGACAGGGGGGGGAATGAGCAGTTCTTC
TRBV10-2,NA,NA,TRBJ1-1,12,CASRATTAEAFF,TGCGCCAGCAGAGCAACTACCGCTGAAGCTTTCTTT
TRBV29-1,TRBD2,NA,TRBJ2-7,13,CSAKTSGSHEQYF,TGCAGCGCTAAGACTAGCGGGAGCCACGAGCAGTACTTC
TRBV10-2,NA,NA,TRBJ2-1,14,CASSESTGIYEQFF,TGCGCCAGCAGTGAGTCAACAGGGATCTACGAGCAGTTCTTC
TRBV29-1,NA,NA,TRBJ2-5,14,CSVEGGGVQETQYF,TGCAGCGTTGAAGGGGGTGGGGTCCAAGAGACCCAGTACTTC
TRBV27,NA,many,TRBJ1-5,16,CASSLSKVYSNQPQHF,TGTGCCAGCAGTTTATCGAAGGTATATAGCAATCAGCCCCAGCATTTT
TRBV10-3,NA,NA,TRBJ1-6,13,CAIGEGLGSPLHF,TGTGCCATCGGTGAGGGGCTTGGATCACCCCTCCACTTT
TRBV30,NA,NA,TRBJ1-1,12,CASTLKNTEAFF,TGTGCCTCCACCCTGAAGAACACTGAAGCTTTCTTT
TRBV25-1,NA,NA,TRBJ2-3,14,CASSEGGETDTQYF,TGTGCCAGCAGTGAGGGGGGAGAGACAGATACGCAGTATTTT
TRBV11-1,NA,NA,TRBJ1-6,16,CASSLGSSAGDSPLHF,TGTGCCAGCAGCTTAGGATCGTCTGCAGGGGATTCACCCCTCCACTTT
TRBV4-1,TRBD1,medium-sized,TRBJ1-2,14,CASTGTGLDYGYTF,TGCGCCAGCACTGGGACAGGGTTGGACTATGGCTACACCTTC
TRBV7-9,NA,NA,TRBJ2-5,13,CATRDFTSDEQYF,TGTGCCACCCGGGACTTCACGAGTGATGAGCAGTACTTC
TRBV6-5,NA,NA,TRBJ1-6,12,CASSYGGGPLHF,TGTGCCAGCAGTTACGGAGGGGGACCCCTCCACTTT
TRBV2,NA,NA,TRBJ2-1,13,CASNRREGNEQFF,TGTGCCAGCAACAGGCGTGAGGGCAATGAGCAGTTCTTC
TRBV15,NA,few,TRBJ1-6,15,CATSSGGLSNSPLHF,TGTGCCACCAGCTCGGGGGGACTTTCTAATTCACCCCTCCACTTT